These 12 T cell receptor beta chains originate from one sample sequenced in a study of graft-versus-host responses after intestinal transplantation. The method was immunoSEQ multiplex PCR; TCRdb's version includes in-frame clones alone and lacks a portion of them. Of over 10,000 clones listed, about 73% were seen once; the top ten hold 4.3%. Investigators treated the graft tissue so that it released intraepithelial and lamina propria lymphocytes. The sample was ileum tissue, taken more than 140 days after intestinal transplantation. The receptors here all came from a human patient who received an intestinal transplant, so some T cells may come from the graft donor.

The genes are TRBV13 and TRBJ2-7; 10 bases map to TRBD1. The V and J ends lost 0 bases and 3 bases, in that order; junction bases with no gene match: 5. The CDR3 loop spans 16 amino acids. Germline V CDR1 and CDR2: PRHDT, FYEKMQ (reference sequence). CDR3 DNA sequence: TGTGCCAGCAGCTTAGGCGACAGGGGGCTAGGCTACGAGCAGTACTTC. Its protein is CASSLGDRGLGYEQYF.

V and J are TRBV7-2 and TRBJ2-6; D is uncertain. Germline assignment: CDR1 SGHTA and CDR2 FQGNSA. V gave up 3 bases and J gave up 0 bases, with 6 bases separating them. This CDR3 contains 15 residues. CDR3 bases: TGTGCCAGCAGCTTTTGGAGCTCTGGGGCCAACGTCCTGACTTTC. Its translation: CASSFWSSGANVLTF.

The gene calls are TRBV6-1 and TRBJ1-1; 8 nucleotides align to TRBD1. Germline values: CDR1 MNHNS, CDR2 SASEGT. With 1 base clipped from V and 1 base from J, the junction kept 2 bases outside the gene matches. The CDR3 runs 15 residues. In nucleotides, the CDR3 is TGTGCCAGCAGTGAAGAAGGGACAGGGAACACTGAAGCTTTCTTT. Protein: CASSEEGTGNTEAFF.

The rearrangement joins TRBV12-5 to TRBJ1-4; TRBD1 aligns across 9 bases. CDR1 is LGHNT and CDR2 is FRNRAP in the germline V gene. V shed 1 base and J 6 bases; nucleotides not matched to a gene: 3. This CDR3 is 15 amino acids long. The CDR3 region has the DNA TGTGCTAGTGGTTTGGCGACAGGGGGTGATGAAAAACTGTTTTTT. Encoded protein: CASGLATGGDEKLFF.

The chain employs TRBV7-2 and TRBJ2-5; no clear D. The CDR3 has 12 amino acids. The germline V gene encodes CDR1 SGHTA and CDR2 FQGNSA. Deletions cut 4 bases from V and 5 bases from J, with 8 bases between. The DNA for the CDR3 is TGTGCCAGCAGCTCCACTTTGGAGACCCAGTACTTC. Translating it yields CASSSTLETQYF.

CDR3 residues: CASSLQGGTEAFF. CDR3 sequence (DNA): TGTGCCAGCAGCCTTCAGGGCGGCACTGAAGCTTTCTTT. The chain joins TRBV7-9 to TRBJ1-1; the D gene is possibly TRBD1 (5 bases). The CDR3 is 13 residues long. V was shortened by 5 bases and J by 4 bases, with 11 bases between the two germline ends. Germline CDR1 is SEHNR and CDR2 is FQNEAQ (reference sequence). Full variable domain (rest looked up from reference TRBV7-9 and TRBJ1-1): DTGVSQNPRHKITKRGQNVTFRCDPISEHNRLYWYRQTLGQGPEFLTYFQNEAQLEKSRLLSDRFSAERPKGSFSTLEIQRTEQGDSAMYLCASSLQGGTEAFFGQGTRLTVV.

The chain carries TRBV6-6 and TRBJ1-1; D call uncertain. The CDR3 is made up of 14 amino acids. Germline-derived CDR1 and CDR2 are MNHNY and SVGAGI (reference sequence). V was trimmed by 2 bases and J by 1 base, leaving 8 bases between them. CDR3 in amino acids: CASSYRAGNTEAFF. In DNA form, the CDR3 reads TGTGCCAGCAGTTACCGAGCGGGGAACACTGAAGCTTTCTTT.

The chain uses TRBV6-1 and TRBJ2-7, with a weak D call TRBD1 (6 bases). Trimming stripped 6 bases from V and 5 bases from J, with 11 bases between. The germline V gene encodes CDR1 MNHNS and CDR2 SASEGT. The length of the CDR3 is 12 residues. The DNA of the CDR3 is TGTGCCAGCAGGGACAGTTTCCACGAGCAGTACTTC. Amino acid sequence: CASRDSFHEQYF.

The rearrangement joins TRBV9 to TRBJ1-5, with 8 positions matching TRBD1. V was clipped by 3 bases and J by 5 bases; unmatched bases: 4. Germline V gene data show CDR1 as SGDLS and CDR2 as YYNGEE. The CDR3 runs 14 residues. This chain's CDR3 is CASSAYRGYQPQHF. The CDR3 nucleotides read TGTGCCAGCAGCGCTTACAGGGGGTATCAGCCCCAGCATTTT.

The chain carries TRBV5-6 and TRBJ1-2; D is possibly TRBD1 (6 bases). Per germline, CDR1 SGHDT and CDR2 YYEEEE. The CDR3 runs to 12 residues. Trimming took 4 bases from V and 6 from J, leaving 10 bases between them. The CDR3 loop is CASSRGGHGYTF. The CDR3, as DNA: TGTGCCAGCAGCAGGGGGGGTCATGGCTACACCTTC. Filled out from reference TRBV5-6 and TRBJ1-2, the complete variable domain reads DAGVTQSPTHLIKTRGQQVTLRCSPKSGHDTVSWYQQALGQGPQFIFQYYEEEERQRGNFPDRFSGHQFPNYSSELNVNALLLGDSALYLCASSRGGHGYTFGSGTRLTVV.

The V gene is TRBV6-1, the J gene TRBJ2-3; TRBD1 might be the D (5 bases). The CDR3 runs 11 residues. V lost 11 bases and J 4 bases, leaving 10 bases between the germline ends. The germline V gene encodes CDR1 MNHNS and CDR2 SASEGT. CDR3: CAGLGADTQYF. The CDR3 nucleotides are TGTGCCGGGCTAGGGGCAGATACGCAGTATTTT.

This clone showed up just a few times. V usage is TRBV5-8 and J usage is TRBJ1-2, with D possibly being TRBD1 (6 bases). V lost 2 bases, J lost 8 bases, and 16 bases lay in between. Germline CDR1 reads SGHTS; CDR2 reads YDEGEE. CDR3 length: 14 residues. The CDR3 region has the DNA TGTGCCAGCAGCTTTCAGGGGCCCACTGAGGGCTACACCTTC. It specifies CASSFQGPTEGYTF.